This entry describes one T cell receptor (beta chain). Its cognate antigen is unknown. Clones were read by immunoSEQ multiplex PCR, and TCRdb kept only the in-frame ones, dropping some. Among about 960,000 clones, more than 75% were seen once, and the ten largest hold approximately 1.5%. These data are taken from a study of shared clonotypes between healthy human individuals. The study's findings and limits: Generally, naive subsets (rather than memory subsets) showed larger estimated richness. With a handful of donors compared, around 5% of naive CD4 clonotypes were shared.

Trimming stripped 8 bases from V and 0 bases from J, with 5 bases between. From germline, CDR1 is MNHNY and CDR2 SVGAGI (reference sequence). The CDR3 extends over 13 amino acids. This clonotype was obtained from a man younger than 30 in good health. Material: memory CD4+ T cells sorted from blood. Subset given: CD45RA-negative fraction. The chain carries TRBV6-6 and TRBJ2-6, with D hard to call. As DNA, the CDR3 is TGTGCCAGCCAGAGCTCTGGGGCCAACGTCCTGACTTTC. This gives the protein CASQSSGANVLTF.